The TCR beta chain under discussion was sequenced for a study of early T cells in non-severe SARS-CoV-2 infection. The overall study: The input, bulk RNA from unsorted whole blood, was sequenced, and chains were unpaired.

Points from the study as a whole: The VDJdb matching leaned toward anti-spike CD8 responses and overlooked private and CD4 specificities.

This CDR3 has 16 residues. Germline-derived CDR1 and CDR2 are SGDLS and YYNGEE. After removal of 2 bases from V and 5 bases from J, the junction contained 11 bases not matched to a gene. Individual cDNA molecules carried attached unique molecular identifiers. TCRdb ran MiXCR on the 5' RACE reads and lists one entry per CDR3 protein. The sample has about 100,000 distinct CDR3 sequences; roughly 13% are singletons. Worth noting for this clonotype: Its specificity is unknown.

Sequencing was performed on whole blood. The V and J genes are TRBV9 and TRBJ2-3; 7 positions agree with TRBD1. This TCR was sampled from an adult who was a healthcare worker with PCR-confirmed SARS-CoV-2 infection or an uninfected control (not recorded which). The CDR3 here is CASSVTDGTVGDTQYF. Here the CDR3 DNA reads TGTGCCAGCAGCGTTACAGACGGGACAGTGGGAGATACGCAGTATTTT.